Sequencing of this T cell receptor beta chain was carried out in a study of T cells in Graves' hyperthyroidism and ophthalmopathy. Note on this clonotype: The antigen is not known.

Study-wide results and caveats: Most clonotypes that expanded in the thyroid above 0.001 also showed up in blood.

V shed 4 bases and J shed 5 bases, with 20 bases lying between them. This CDR3 spans 17 amino acids. The germline V gene encodes CDR1 LGHDT and CDR2 YNNKEL (reference sequence). RNA transcripts gave rise to amplified TCR beta CDR3 regions. The HTBI set primed first-round TCR CDR3 RT-PCR. TCRdb fed the multiplex PCR reads into MiXCR, producing one record per CDR3 protein. This table holds 450,000 to 650,000 distinct CDR3 sequences, more than 15% found once. Sequenced: blood. The gene calls are TRBV3-1 and TRBJ2-2; D remains ambiguous. The sequence derives from a woman younger than 30 with Graves' ophthalmopathy. The CDR3 DNA is TGTGCCAGCAGCCTTGCAGTGGTGGTGTTGTCTACCGGGGAGCTGTTTTTT. It is translated as CASSLAVVVLSTGELFF.